These T cell receptor beta chains were read from a single sample in a study of cytomegalovirus exposure and HLA in healthy donors. Some clones are missing from TCRdb's copy, which holds only in-frame ones; the method was immunoSEQ multiplex PCR. The data show some 150,000 clones, with over 60% seen just once and 3% held by the top ten. The source material was PBMCs. The receptors stem from a woman between 25 and 40 years old in good health and CMV-seropositive. Each CDR3 is given with its conserved first and last residue. A D gene is named only where the DNA matches it firmly. For some rows the clone size is stated as once, few or many, or as a class when expanded; others skip it.

j_call: TRBJ2-1; clone_size: few; v_call: TRBV5-4; d_call: TRBD2; cdr3_nt: TGTGCCAGCAGCTTGGGAGCGGGAGGGCCAGTTAATGAGCAGTTCTTC; cdr3_aa: CASSLGAGGPVNEQFF
j_call: TRBJ1-5; clone_size: -; v_call: TRBV6-1; d_call: -; cdr3_nt: TGTGCCAGCAGTGAATTCCACGGGTCGCGCAATCAGCCCCAGCATTTT; cdr3_aa: CASSEFHGSRNQPQHF
j_call: TRBJ2-7; clone_size: few; v_call: TRBV10-3; d_call: TRBD1; cdr3_nt: TGTGCCATCAGAGGGGACAGCTCCTACGAGCAGTACTTC; cdr3_aa: CAIRGDSSYEQYF
j_call: TRBJ1-5; clone_size: -; v_call: TRBV19; d_call: -; cdr3_nt: TGTGCCAGTAAATCAGGCATTTTCCAGCATTTT; cdr3_aa: CASKSGIFQHF
j_call: TRBJ1-1; clone_size: -; v_call: TRBV6-5; d_call: -; cdr3_nt: TGTGCCAGCAGTTCCCTGGACAGTACTTACACTGAAGCTTTCTTT; cdr3_aa: CASSSLDSTYTEAFF
j_call: TRBJ2-3; clone_size: -; v_call: TRBV29-1; d_call: TRBD1; cdr3_nt: TGCAGCCACTTAGGAGGGACAGGGGAGTTCACAGATACGCAGTATTTT; cdr3_aa: CSHLGGTGEFTDTQYF
j_call: TRBJ1-1; clone_size: -; v_call: TRBV4-1; d_call: -; cdr3_nt: TGCGCCAGCAGCCAAAGTCAGGGGATTATGAACACTGAAGCTTTCTTT; cdr3_aa: CASSQSQGIMNTEAFF
j_call: TRBJ2-5; clone_size: once; v_call: TRBV7-2; d_call: TRBD2; cdr3_nt: TGTGCCAGCAGCTTATCAGGTAGCGGGAGGGCCCGAGAGACCCAGTACTTC; cdr3_aa: CASSLSGSGRARETQYF
j_call: TRBJ1-3; clone_size: few; v_call: TRBV6-5; d_call: -; cdr3_nt: TGTGCCAGCAGCCGTGTATCCGGAAACACCATATATTTT; cdr3_aa: CASSRVSGNTIYF
j_call: TRBJ2-3; clone_size: -; v_call: TRBV6-5; d_call: TRBD2; cdr3_nt: TGTGCCAGCAGTCAACGACTAGCAATTACAGATACGCAGTATTTT; cdr3_aa: CASSQRLAITDTQYF
j_call: TRBJ1-4; clone_size: -; v_call: TRBV6-5; d_call: TRBD1; cdr3_nt: TGTGCCAGCAGTTACTCCCGACAGGGCACTAATGAAAAACTGTTTTTT; cdr3_aa: CASSYSRQGTNEKLFF
j_call: TRBJ2-7; clone_size: -; v_call: TRBV7-6; d_call: TRBD1; cdr3_nt: TGTGCCAGCAGCTCCCCCCCCGGGGACAGATACCACGAGCAGTACTTC; cdr3_aa: CASSSPPGDRYHEQYF
j_call: TRBJ2-7; clone_size: -; v_call: TRBV13; d_call: -; cdr3_nt: TGTGCCAGCGGAGGAGGGGGCGCTCTATCCTACGAGCAGTACTTC; cdr3_aa: CASGGGGALSYEQYF
j_call: TRBJ1-1; clone_size: -; v_call: TRBV5-5; d_call: -; cdr3_nt: TGTGCCAGCAGCTTGGACTATTACACTGAAGCTTTCTTT; cdr3_aa: CASSLDYYTEAFF
j_call: TRBJ1-1; clone_size: -; v_call: TRBV2; d_call: TRBD1; cdr3_nt: TGTGCCAGCAGTGCGTGGGGACAGGCTGAAGCTTTCTTT; cdr3_aa: CASSAWGQAEAFF
j_call: TRBJ2-2; clone_size: -; v_call: TRBV5-4; d_call: TRBD2; cdr3_nt: TGTGCCAGCAGCTTGGGGGCTAGCGGCAACCGCCGGGGCGGGGAGCTGTTTTTT; cdr3_aa: CASSLGASGNRRGGELFF
j_call: TRBJ1-4; clone_size: few; v_call: TRBV28; d_call: -; cdr3_nt: TGTGCCAGCAGTTTGGGGACACTCGACGAAAAACTGTTTTTT; cdr3_aa: CASSLGTLDEKLFF
j_call: TRBJ2-1; clone_size: -; v_call: TRBV29-1; d_call: -; cdr3_nt: TGCAGCGTCAAACTCGTCAATGAGCAGTTCTTC; cdr3_aa: CSVKLVNEQFF
j_call: TRBJ2-7; clone_size: -; v_call: TRBV6-1; d_call: -; cdr3_nt: TGTGCCAGCAGGGAGTGGATGCGGGAGCAGTACTTC; cdr3_aa: CASREWMREQYF
j_call: TRBJ2-1; clone_size: -; v_call: TRBV4-2; d_call: -; cdr3_nt: TGTGCCAGCAGCCAAGGTCAGGGATCCTACAATGAGCAGTTCTTC; cdr3_aa: CASSQGQGSYNEQFF
j_call: TRBJ2-7; clone_size: -; v_call: TRBV7-2; d_call: -; cdr3_nt: TGTGCCAGCAGCATTGGACGGGGTAAGGTCGAGCAGTACTTC; cdr3_aa: CASSIGRGKVEQYF
j_call: TRBJ1-1; clone_size: -; v_call: TRBV10-3; d_call: TRBD1; cdr3_nt: TGTGCCATCGGAGACAGGGTGGGTGAAGCTTTCTTT; cdr3_aa: CAIGDRVGEAFF
j_call: TRBJ2-1; clone_size: -; v_call: TRBV6-5; d_call: -; cdr3_nt: TGTGCCAGCAGCTACCGAGCGACCCTCTTCTACAATGAGCAGTTCTTC; cdr3_aa: CASSYRATLFYNEQFF
j_call: TRBJ2-7; clone_size: -; v_call: TRBV5-1; d_call: -; cdr3_nt: TGCGCCAGCAGCTTAAGGAACCGGGACACGCGGGAGCAGTACTTC; cdr3_aa: CASSLRNRDTREQYF
j_call: TRBJ1-5; clone_size: -; v_call: TRBV27; d_call: TRBD1; cdr3_nt: TGTGCCAGCAGAAGGACAGGGACCTCCGAAATTAGCAATCAGCCCCAGCATTTT; cdr3_aa: CASRRTGTSEISNQPQHF
j_call: TRBJ2-7; clone_size: -; v_call: TRBV5-6; d_call: -; cdr3_nt: TGTGCCAGCAGCTGGGGGGTGGGGCCGCAGTACTTC; cdr3_aa: CASSWGVGPQYF
j_call: TRBJ2-1; clone_size: -; v_call: TRBV29-1; d_call: -; cdr3_nt: TGCAGCGTTATGAGGATCTCCTCCTACAATGAGCAGTTCTTC; cdr3_aa: CSVMRISSYNEQFF
j_call: TRBJ2-7; clone_size: -; v_call: TRBV6-6; d_call: TRBD1; cdr3_nt: TGTGCCAGCAGTCACACGCCGGGACAGGGCCTTTACGAGCAGTACTTC; cdr3_aa: CASSHTPGQGLYEQYF
j_call: TRBJ1-6; clone_size: -; v_call: TRBV9; d_call: -; cdr3_nt: TGTGCCAGCAGCGTAGCTCCGACATTGGGCGCACCCCTCCACTTT; cdr3_aa: CASSVAPTLGAPLHF
j_call: TRBJ2-5; clone_size: -; v_call: TRBV7-9; d_call: -; cdr3_nt: TGTGCCAGCATCCAATCTCTAGGAGAGACCCAGTACTTC; cdr3_aa: CASIQSLGETQYF
j_call: TRBJ1-4; clone_size: many; v_call: TRBV4-1; d_call: TRBD1; cdr3_nt: TGCGCCAGCAGCCAAAGCCGGGACAGGGGAATTGGTGAAAAACTGTTTTTT; cdr3_aa: CASSQSRDRGIGEKLFF
j_call: TRBJ2-6; clone_size: -; v_call: TRBV10-3; d_call: -; cdr3_nt: TGTGCCATCACCTCCTCTGGGGCCAACGTCCTGACTTTC; cdr3_aa: CAITSSGANVLTF
j_call: TRBJ1-3; clone_size: -; v_call: TRBV10-2; d_call: -; cdr3_nt: TGCGCCAGCAGAAGACAGGAGATGTCTGGAAACACCATATATTTT; cdr3_aa: CASRRQEMSGNTIYF
j_call: TRBJ1-1; clone_size: -; v_call: TRBV6-6; d_call: -; cdr3_nt: TGTGCCAGCAGCCTCAGGGAGAACACTGAAGCTTTCTTT; cdr3_aa: CASSLRENTEAFF
j_call: TRBJ2-4; clone_size: -; v_call: TRBV10-2; d_call: -; cdr3_nt: TGCGCCAGCAGTGGCGGGGGCCTGGGGTACTTC; cdr3_aa: CASSGGGLGYF
j_call: TRBJ1-5; clone_size: few; v_call: TRBV19; d_call: -; cdr3_nt: TGTGCCAGTAGTATAAGTAAAGCGGGCAATCAGCCCCAGCATTTT; cdr3_aa: CASSISKAGNQPQHF
j_call: TRBJ1-1; clone_size: -; v_call: TRBV15; d_call: -; cdr3_nt: TGTGCCACCAGCAGAGACCAGGGCACTGAAGCTTTCTTT; cdr3_aa: CATSRDQGTEAFF